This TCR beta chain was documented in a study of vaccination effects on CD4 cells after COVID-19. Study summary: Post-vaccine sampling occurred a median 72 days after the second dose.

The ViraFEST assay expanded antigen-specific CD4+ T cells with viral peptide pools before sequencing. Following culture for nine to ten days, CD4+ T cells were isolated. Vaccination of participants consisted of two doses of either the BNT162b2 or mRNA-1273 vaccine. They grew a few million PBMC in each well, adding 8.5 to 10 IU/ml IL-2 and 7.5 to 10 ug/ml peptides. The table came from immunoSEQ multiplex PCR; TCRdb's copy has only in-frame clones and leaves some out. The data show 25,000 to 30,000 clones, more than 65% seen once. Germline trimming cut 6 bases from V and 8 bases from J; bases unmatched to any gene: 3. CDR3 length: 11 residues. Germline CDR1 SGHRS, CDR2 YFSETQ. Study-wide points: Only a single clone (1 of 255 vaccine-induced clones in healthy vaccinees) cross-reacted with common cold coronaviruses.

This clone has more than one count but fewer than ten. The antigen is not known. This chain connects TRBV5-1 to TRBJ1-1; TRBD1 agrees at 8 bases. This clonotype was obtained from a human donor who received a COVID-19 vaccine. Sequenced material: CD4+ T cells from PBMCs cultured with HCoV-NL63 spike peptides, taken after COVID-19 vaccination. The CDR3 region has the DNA TGCGCCAGCAAACGACAGGGGGAAGCTTTCTTT. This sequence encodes CASKRQGEAFF.